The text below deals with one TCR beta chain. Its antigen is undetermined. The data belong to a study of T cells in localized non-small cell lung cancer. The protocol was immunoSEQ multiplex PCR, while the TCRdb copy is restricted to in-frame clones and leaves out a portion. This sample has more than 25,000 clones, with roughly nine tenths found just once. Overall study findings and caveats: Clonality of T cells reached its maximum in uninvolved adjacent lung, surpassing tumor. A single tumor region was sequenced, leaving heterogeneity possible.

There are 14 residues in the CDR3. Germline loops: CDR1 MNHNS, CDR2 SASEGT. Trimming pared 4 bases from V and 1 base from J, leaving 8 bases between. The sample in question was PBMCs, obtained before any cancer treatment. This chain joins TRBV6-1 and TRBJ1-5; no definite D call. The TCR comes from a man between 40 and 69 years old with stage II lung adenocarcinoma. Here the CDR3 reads CASSVRGSNQPQHF. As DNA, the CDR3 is TGTGCCAGCAGTGTTAGAGGGAGCAATCAGCCCCAGCATTTT.